The 15 T cell receptor beta chains in this list originate from one sample, sequenced in a study of spatial heterogeneity in lung cancer. This sample's time point: sample taken at primary tumor resection. Unsorted whole RNA samples from tumor, nontumor lung or frozen PBMC were sequenced. MiXCR was run by TCRdb on the 5' RACE reads, yielding one entry per CDR3 protein. The sample carries tens of thousands of distinct CDR3 sequences, less than 10% recorded once. Sample: PBMCs, taken at surgery. The receptor source for this set is a female donor with early-stage non-small cell lung cancer.

This clonotype was counted a few times. The chain carries TRBV11-2 and TRBJ2-7; 8 bases are a match to TRBD1. Germline assignment: CDR1 SGHAT and CDR2 FQNNGV. The J segment lost 2 bases and the V segment lost 4 bases, leaving 4 bases of the junction unmatched. The CDR3 is made up of 14 amino acids. The CDR3 bases are TGTGCCAGCAGCTCCGACAGGGGCCCCTACGAGCAGTACTTC. Protein sequence: CASSSDRGPYEQYF.

This clonotype was detected a few times. This chain links TRBV7-2 with TRBJ2-3; D may be TRBD1 or TRBD2 (5 bases each). The germline CDR1 and CDR2 sequences are SGHTA and FQGNSA. Trimming left V 5 bases short and J 0 bases short, with 12 bases between. This CDR3 spans 15 amino acids. The CDR3 region has the DNA TGTGCCAGCAGCCCCCACGGGGCAAGCACAGATACGCAGTATTTT. It codes for CASSPHGASTDTQYF.

This clonotype showed up many times. For the CDR3, the DNA is TGCAGCGTCCGCGGCCCCCTAGCGGGAACAGATACGCAGTATTTT. Amino acid sequence: CSVRGPLAGTDTQYF. This chain uses TRBV29-1 with TRBJ2-3; TRBD2 aligns across 9 bases. The CDR3 length is 15 residues. V shed 6 bases and J 3 bases; nucleotides not matched to a gene: 10. The germline CDR1 and CDR2 sequences are SQVTM and ANQGSEA.

A few counts support this clonotype. The V and J genes are TRBV5-5 and TRBJ2-5; 7 bases match TRBD2. Per the germline V gene, CDR1 is SGHKS and CDR2 is YYEKEE (reference sequence). V dropped 0 bases and J dropped 4; count of bases not matched to a gene: 9. The CDR3 spans 16 residues. CDR3 residues: CASSLDSRGSVETQYF. DNA for the CDR3: TGTGCCAGCAGCTTGGACTCGCGGGGGTCCGTAGAGACCCAGTACTTC.

Remarks on this clonotype: A much more abundant neighbour one base away suggests this may be a read error. The CDR3 does not close with the conserved phenylalanine or tryptophan, likely indicating a read error. This chain connects TRBV28 to TRBJ1-5, with 7 bases that match TRBD1. The CDR3 runs 14 residues. The trim removed 2 bases at V and 4 bases at J, leaving 2 bases unmatched. Germline V gives CDR1 MDHEN, CDR2 SYDVKM. Written as DNA, the CDR3 is TGTGCCAGCAGTTTAGGCAGGGGGAATCAGCCCCAGCATCTT. It translates to CASSLGRGNQPQHL.

This clonotype has at least ten counts. The chain has TRBV5-4 and TRBJ2-7; no firm D call. The germline V gene has CDR1 SGHNT and CDR2 YYREEE (reference sequence). The ends were cut back, 0 bases at V and 2 bases at J, with 9 bases in the middle. This CDR3 region has 14 residues. CDR3 nucleotides: TGTGCCAGCAGCTTGGGTGGCACCACCTACGAGCAGTACTTC. Its protein product is CASSLGGTTYEQYF.

This clonotype was seen only a few times. This chain joins TRBV24-1 and TRBJ2-3; no firm D call. The V and J ends lost 8 bases and 0 bases respectively, with 14 bases between them. Germline V lookup: CDR1 KGHDR, CDR2 SFDVKD. The CDR3 runs 15 residues. The chain's CDR3 is CATNGGRLSTDTQYF. CDR3 nucleotide sequence: TGTGCCACCAACGGCGGCCGCCTTAGCACAGATACGCAGTATTTT.

About this clonotype itself: An end of the junction does not agree with germline; a read error may underlie this. The J gene is TRBJ1-5, the V gene TRBV7-9; the D gene is possibly TRBD1 (6 bases). Germline V gives CDR1 SEHNR, CDR2 FQNEAQ (reference sequence). The CDR3 consists of 14 residues. CDR3 amino acids: CVSSVTGNSQPQHF. The CDR3 coding sequence is TGTGTCAGCAGCGTGACAGGTAACTCTCAGCCCCAGCATTTT.

Only a few counts were recorded for this clonotype. The rearrangement joins TRBV9 to TRBJ2-1; TRBD1 agrees at 9 bases. Trimming took 4 bases from V and 15 from J; bases not matched to a gene: 14. This CDR3 contains 14 residues. Looked up from germline, CDR1 is SGDLS and CDR2 is YYNGEE. This CDR3 is CASSPPPLGQGMFF. In DNA form, the CDR3 reads TGTGCCAGCAGCCCGCCCCCTCTTGGACAGGGGATGTTCTTC.

The sample holds many counts of this clonotype. The chain joins TRBV10-3 to TRBJ1-4; D unresolved. V lost 3 bases, J lost 8 bases, and 16 bases lay in between. Germline V gene data show CDR1 as ENHRY and CDR2 as SYGVKD. The CDR3 totals 15 residues. The CDR3 coding sequence is TGTGCCATCAGTGAAAGGACCGGGATGGGGGAAAAACTGTTTTTT. It encodes CAISERTGMGEKLFF.

The J gene is TRBJ2-7, the V gene TRBV19; 13 bases align to TRBD2. The junction had 2 bases not matched to a gene; V was cut back by 6 bases and J by 3 bases. CDR3 size: 14 residues. Germline V gives CDR1 LNHDA, CDR2 SQIVND (reference sequence). The CDR3 sequence: CASSGLAGVYEQYF. In DNA, the CDR3 is TGTGCCAGTAGCGGACTAGCGGGAGTCTACGAGCAGTACTTC.

The chain combines TRBV5-1 with TRBJ2-5; the D gene is possibly TRBD2 (5 bases). The V end was cut by 7 bases, the J end by 5 bases, with 15 bases between. The CDR3 has 13 residues. The germline V gene has CDR1 SGHRS and CDR2 YFSETQ. The CDR3 sequence is CASSSARGETQYF. The CDR3 DNA reads as TGCGCCAGCTCTTCCGCCCGAGGGGAGACCCAGTACTTC.

This clonotype was detected a few times. The chain carries TRBV13 and TRBJ1-1; maybe TRBD1 (5 bases). V shed 2 bases and J shed 1 base, with 14 bases lying between them. The germline V gene has CDR1 PRHDT and CDR2 FYEKMQ (reference sequence). The CDR3 runs to 16 residues. The CDR3 loop is CASSLPRDLWNTEAFF. The CDR3 DNA reads as TGTGCCAGCAGCTTACCCAGGGACCTATGGAACACTGAAGCTTTCTTT. The complete variable domain, with remaining parts taken from reference TRBV13 and TRBJ1-1, reads AAGVIQSPRHLIKEKRETATLKCYPIPRHDTVYWYQQGPGQDPQFLISFYEKMQSDKGSIPDRFSAQQFSDYHSELNMSSLELGDSALYFCASSLPRDLWNTEAFFGQGTRLTVV.

The V gene is TRBV7-9, the J gene TRBJ2-2; 7 positions match TRBD2. Trimming took 11 bases from V and 0 from J; bases not matched to a gene: 15. The CDR3 totals 17 residues. Germline V gene sequence: CDR1 SEHNR, CDR2 FQNEAQ (reference sequence). The CDR3, as DNA: TGTGCCTCCTACCTTTGGGAGGGTTGGACGAACACCGGGGAGCTGTTTTTT. It yields the protein CASYLWEGWTNTGELFF.

The chain combines TRBV9 with TRBJ2-1; 7 bases fit TRBD1. The trim removed 3 bases at V and 7 bases at J, leaving 13 bases unmatched. The CDR3 covers 16 residues. CDR1 SGDLS and CDR2 YYNGEE come from the germline V gene. This CDR3 reads CASSETGSPRENEQFF. CDR3 nucleotide sequence: TGTGCCAGCAGCGAGACAGGGTCTCCTCGGGAAAATGAGCAGTTCTTC.